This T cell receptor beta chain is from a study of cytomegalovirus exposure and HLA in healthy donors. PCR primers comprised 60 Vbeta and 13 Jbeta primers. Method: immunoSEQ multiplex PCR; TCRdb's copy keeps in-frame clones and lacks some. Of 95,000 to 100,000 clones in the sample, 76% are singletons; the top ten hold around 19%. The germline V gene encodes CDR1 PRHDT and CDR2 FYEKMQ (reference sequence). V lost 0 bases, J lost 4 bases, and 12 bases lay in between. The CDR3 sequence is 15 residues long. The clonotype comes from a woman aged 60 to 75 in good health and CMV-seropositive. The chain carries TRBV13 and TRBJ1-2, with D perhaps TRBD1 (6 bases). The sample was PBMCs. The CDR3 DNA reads TGTGCCAGCAGCTTAGGGCCCCAGGGGATCTATGGCTACACCTTC. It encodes CASSLGPQGIYGYTF.